The sequence of this T cell receptor beta chain was determined in a study of CD8+CD57+ T cells in acquired aplastic anemia. Trimming shortened V by 4 bases and J by 5 bases, and 12 bases separated the two germline ends. Germline V gene lookup returns CDR1 SGDLS and CDR2 YYNGEE. There are 13 residues in the CDR3. Profiles of TCR beta VDJ and CDR3 were generated from a genomic DNA template. TCRdb reprocessed the reads with MiXCR, giving one entry per CDR3 protein. This table holds under 200,000 distinct CDR3 sequences, around half found once. Sequencing was done on patients that had shown CD8+CD57+ cell expansion by flow cytometry.

The chain joins TRBV9 to TRBJ1-1, with unresolved D. The clonotype was recovered from a human donor with aplastic anemia. The sample consisted of sorted CD4+, CD8+, or CD8+CD57+ T cells (not recorded which) from PBMCs. CDR3 protein: CASSPTGVTEAFF. In DNA form, the CDR3 reads TGTGCCAGCAGCCCGACGGGTGTAACTGAAGCTTTCTTT.